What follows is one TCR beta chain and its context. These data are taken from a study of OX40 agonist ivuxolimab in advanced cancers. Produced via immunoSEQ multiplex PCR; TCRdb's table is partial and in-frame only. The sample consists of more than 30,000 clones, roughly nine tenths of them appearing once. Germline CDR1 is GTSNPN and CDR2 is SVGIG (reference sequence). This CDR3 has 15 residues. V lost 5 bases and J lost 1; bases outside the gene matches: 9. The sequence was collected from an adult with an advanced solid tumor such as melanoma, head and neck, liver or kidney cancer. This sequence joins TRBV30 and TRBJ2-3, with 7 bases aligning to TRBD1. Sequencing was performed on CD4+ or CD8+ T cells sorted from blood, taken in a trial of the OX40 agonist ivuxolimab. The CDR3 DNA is TGTGCCTGGGGTAGTCCTGGACAGGGCACAGATACGCAGTATTTT. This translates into CAWGSPGQGTDTQYF.